This T cell receptor (beta chain) was observed in a study of OX40 agonist ivuxolimab in advanced cancers. Study at large: Ivuxolimab, an antibody acting as an agonist of OX40 (CD134), was used to treat patients. The dose-escalation cohort had hepatocellular carcinoma, melanoma, renal cell or head and neck cancer. Therapy given before enrollment (anti-PD-1, anti-PD-L1 or anti-CTLA-4) was allowed, and over 35% had some.

The CDR3 totals 14 residues. V lost 3 bases and J 7 bases, leaving 16 bases between the germline ends. CDR1 is SGHVS, CDR2 FQNEAQ, per germline. Libraries were prepared by immunoSEQ multiplex PCR; TCRdb keeps only in-frame clonotypes and omits some of them. The table has under 85,000 clones, approximately 83% seen once. The starting material was CD4+ or CD8+ T cells sorted from blood, obtained in a trial of the OX40 agonist ivuxolimab. This chain uses TRBV7-8 with TRBJ2-7, with D possibly called TRBD1 or TRBD2 (5 bases each). The receptor comes from an adult with an advanced solid tumor such as melanoma, head and neck, liver or kidney cancer. CDR3 residues: CASSLGRTFREQYF. CDR3 nucleotides: TGTGCCAGCAGCTTGGGACGGACCTTTCGAGAGCAGTACTTC.